The entry that follows covers one T cell receptor (beta chain) sequence. Its antigen remains unidentified. The data originate from a study of cytomegalovirus exposure and HLA in healthy donors. V lost 2 bases to trimming and J lost 0 bases, with 11 bases between them. This CDR3 has 16 residues. Germline CDR1 reads MGHRA; CDR2 reads YSYEKL. PCR employed 60 Vbeta and 13 Jbeta primers. The repertoire was sequenced with immunoSEQ multiplex PCR; TCRdb's copy has only in-frame clones and lacks some. The sample includes approximately 210,000 clones, around 83% of them seen just once. Findings and limits, study-wide: There were reportedly fewer N-insertions in an Asian-associated ancestry cluster than the roughly 670-donor mean, in a later analysis. The study had only CMV serostatus as immune exposure information. According to reports, the classifier identified cytomegalovirus status with high specificity and sensitivity.

Sequencing was carried out using PBMCs. J is TRBJ2-1 and V is TRBV4-1; no clear D gene. The clonotype originates from a woman aged 40-49 years in good health and CMV-seronegative. The CDR3 region is CASSQSPTVSYNEQFF. The CDR3 region has the DNA TGCGCCAGCAGCCAATCCCCGACTGTCTCCTACAATGAGCAGTTCTTC.